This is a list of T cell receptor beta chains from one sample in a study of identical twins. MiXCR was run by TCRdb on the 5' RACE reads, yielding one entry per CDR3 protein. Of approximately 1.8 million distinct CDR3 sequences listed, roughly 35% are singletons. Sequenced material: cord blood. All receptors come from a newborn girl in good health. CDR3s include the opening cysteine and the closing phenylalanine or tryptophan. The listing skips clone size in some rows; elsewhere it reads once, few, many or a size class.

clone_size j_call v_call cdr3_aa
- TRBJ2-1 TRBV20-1 CSARVWGRFTYNEQFF
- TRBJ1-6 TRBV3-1 CASSPGWSPLHF
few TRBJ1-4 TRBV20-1 CSARNRGRDEKLFF
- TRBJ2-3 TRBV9 CASSPSGITDTQYF
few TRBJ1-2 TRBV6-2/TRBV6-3 CASSRSGTTYGYTF
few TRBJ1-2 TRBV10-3 CAISAQDRAGYGYTF
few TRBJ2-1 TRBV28 CASIPGVYNEQFF
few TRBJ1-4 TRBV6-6 CASRPDRAGEKLFF
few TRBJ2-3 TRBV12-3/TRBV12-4 CARSKLAGGTDTQYF
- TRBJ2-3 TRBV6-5 CASSDGTSSTDTQYF
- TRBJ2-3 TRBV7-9 CASSLGRTGRPPDTQYF
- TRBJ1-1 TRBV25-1 CASSDPIMNTEAFF
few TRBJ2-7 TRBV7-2 CASSPRGGGAYEQYF
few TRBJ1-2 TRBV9 CASSVSTSGVGVYGYTF
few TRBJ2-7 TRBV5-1 CASSLRWGEVSYEQYF
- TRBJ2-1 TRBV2 CASSTGGSSLNEQFF
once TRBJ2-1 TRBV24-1 CATSVASGRGEQFF
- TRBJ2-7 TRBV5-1 CASSLDSGPDNEQYF
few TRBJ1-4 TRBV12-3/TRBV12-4 CASSLRRMANEKLFF
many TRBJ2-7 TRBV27 CASSLLGEQYF
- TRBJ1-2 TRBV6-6 CASSYGAGWYGYTF
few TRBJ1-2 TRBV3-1 CASSQETRDGPDYGYTF
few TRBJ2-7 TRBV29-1 CSAAPLAGGPGEQYF
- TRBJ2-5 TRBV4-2 CASSQGPRVQETQYF
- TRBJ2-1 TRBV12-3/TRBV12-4 CASSRDSYSEQFF
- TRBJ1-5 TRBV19 CASSTHRKRSNQPQHF
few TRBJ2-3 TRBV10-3 CATATGGTDTQYF
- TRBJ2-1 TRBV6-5 CASGRNSGSSYNEQFF
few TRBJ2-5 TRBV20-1 CSAREVTSSETQYF
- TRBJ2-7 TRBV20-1 CSQRFGYEDEQYF
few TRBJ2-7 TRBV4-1 CASSQVGLAGDEQYF
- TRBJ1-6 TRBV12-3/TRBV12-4 CASRRGTGGVSPLHF
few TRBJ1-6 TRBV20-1 CSARDRAGDNSPLHF
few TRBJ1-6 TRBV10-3 CAIGLQQGSPLHF
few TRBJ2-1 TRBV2 CASSAGGPVPNEQFF
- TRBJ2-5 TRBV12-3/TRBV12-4 CASSFGAVQETQYF
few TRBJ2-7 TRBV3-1 CASSQDWAGTVSYEQYF
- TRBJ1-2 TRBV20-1 CSALGTVNYGYTF
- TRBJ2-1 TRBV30 CAWSPQGTEQFF
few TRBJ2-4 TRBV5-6 CASSLDLALGIDQYF
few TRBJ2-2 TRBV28 CASSLQRPGELFF
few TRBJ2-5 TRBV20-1 CSAPLQGIWETQYF
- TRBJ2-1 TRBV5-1 CASSPPQTSGEQFF
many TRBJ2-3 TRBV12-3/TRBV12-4 CASTPRTSTDTQYF
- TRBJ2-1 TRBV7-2 CASSLNPTRYNGQFF
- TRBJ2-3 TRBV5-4 CASSSPLSVLGTDTQYF
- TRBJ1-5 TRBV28 CASRPLWGGDRVNQPQHF
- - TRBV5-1 CASSLSTSGIYEQYF
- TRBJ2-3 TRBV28 CASSFRRLDTQYF
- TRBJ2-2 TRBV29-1 CSVEGRFTNTGELFF